This TCR beta chain was obtained from a study of breast tumors, draining lymph nodes, adjacent tissues. Germline CDR1 is MRHNA and CDR2 is SNTAGT. The CDR3 contains 18 residues. Germline trimming cut 7 bases from V and 0 bases from J; bases unmatched to any gene: 17. TCRdb analysed the multiplex PCR reads with MiXCR anew, one entry per CDR3 protein. The profile shows about 15,000 distinct CDR3 sequences, roughly 50% of them singletons. This clonotype was recorded at least ten times. Its antigen is undetermined. Points from the study as a whole: That most tumor T cells come from lymph nodes remained unproven. Data fit most tumor T cells coming from lymph node, expanding in tumor.

This chain connects TRBV6-4 to TRBJ2-5; 7 bases match TRBD1. Sequences were obtained from tumor-adjacent breast tissue. This receptor was identified in a female donor with breast cancer. Some clones in this sample may be carry-over from other donors' samples. CDR3 in DNA: TGTGCCAGCACTCATCCCTCCCCGGACAGGAGGTACCAAGAGACCCAGTACTTC. Protein sequence: CASTHPSPDRRYQETQYF.